This T cell receptor (beta chain) derives from a study of OX40 agonist ivuxolimab in advanced cancers. Only in-frame clones appear in the TCRdb table, and some are missing; sequencing was by immunoSEQ multiplex PCR. The sample includes about 20,000 clones, roughly 90% of them seen just once. CDR1 and CDR2 from the germline V gene are GTSNPN and SVGIG (reference sequence). The CDR3 consists of 12 residues. The sequence was obtained from an adult with an advanced solid tumor such as melanoma, head and neck, liver or kidney cancer. The J gene is TRBJ1-1, the V gene TRBV30, with 7 bases lining up with TRBD1. The sample here was CD4+ or CD8+ T cells sorted from blood, taken in a trial of the OX40 agonist ivuxolimab. The CDR3 nucleotides are TGTCCTATAAGGGGGCTCTACACTGAAGCTTTCTTT. It codes for CPIRGLYTEAFF.